This T cell receptor beta chain was sequenced during a study of shared clonotypes between healthy human individuals. Findings of the study overall: Roughly 5% of naive CD4 clonotypes were common to several donors. In the sorted subsets, rarefaction showed sequencing was incomplete despite large depth.

This CDR3 comprises 12 residues. Germline assignment: CDR1 SQVTM and CDR2 ANQGSEA. As concerns this clone: Its antigen is not identified.

The table came from immunoSEQ multiplex PCR; TCRdb's copy has only in-frame clones and leaves some out. There are some 740,000 clones in the sample; about 92% occur only once, and around 24% lies in the top ten. Selected positively for CCR7 and CD45RO-negative, naive CD8 cells excluded terminally differentiated effector memory CD45RA+ cells. The sequenced sample was naive CD8+ T cells sorted from blood. V gene TRBV29-1 combines with J gene TRBJ2-7; unclear D gene. The sequence derives from a man aged 25 to 40 in good health. CDR3 nucleotides: TGCAGTACCAGCACCGGGTCCTACGAGCAGTACTTC. Translating gives CSTSTGSYEQYF.